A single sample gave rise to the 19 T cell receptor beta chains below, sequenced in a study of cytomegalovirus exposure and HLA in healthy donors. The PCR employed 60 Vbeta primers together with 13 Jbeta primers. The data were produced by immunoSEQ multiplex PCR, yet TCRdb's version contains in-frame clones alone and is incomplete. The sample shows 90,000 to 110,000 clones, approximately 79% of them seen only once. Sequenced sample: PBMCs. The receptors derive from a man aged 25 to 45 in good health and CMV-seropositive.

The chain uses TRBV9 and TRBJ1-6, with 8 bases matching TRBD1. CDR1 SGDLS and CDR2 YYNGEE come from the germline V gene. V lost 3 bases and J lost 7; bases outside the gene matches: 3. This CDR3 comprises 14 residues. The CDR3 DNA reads TGTGCCAGCAGCGCACAGGGGGGGAATTCACCCCTCCACTTT. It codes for CASSAQGGNSPLHF.

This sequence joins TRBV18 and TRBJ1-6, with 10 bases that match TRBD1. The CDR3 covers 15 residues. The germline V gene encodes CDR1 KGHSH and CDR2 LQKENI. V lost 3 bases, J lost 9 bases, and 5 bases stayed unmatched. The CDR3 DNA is TGTGCCAGCTCACCCCCGACAGGGGGCATTTCACCCCTCCACTTT. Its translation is CASSPPTGGISPLHF.

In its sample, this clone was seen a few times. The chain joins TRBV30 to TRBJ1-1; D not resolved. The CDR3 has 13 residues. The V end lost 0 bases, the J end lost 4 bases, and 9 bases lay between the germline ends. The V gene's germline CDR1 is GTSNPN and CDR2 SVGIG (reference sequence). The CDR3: CAWSVLKSTEAFF. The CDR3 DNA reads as TGTGCCTGGAGTGTACTGAAGAGCACTGAAGCTTTCTTT.

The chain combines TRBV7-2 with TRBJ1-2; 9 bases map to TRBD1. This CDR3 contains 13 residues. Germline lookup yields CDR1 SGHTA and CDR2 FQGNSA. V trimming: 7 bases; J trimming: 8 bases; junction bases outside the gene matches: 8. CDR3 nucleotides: TGTGCCAGCACCGTCCGGACAGGGGTCGGCTACACCTTC. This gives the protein CASTVRTGVGYTF.

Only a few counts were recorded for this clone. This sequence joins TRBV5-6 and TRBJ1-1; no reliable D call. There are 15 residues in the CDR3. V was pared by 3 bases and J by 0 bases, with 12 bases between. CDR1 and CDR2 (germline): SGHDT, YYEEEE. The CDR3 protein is CASSWSPAMNTEAFF. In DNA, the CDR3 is TGTGCCAGCAGCTGGAGCCCAGCCATGAACACTGAAGCTTTCTTT.

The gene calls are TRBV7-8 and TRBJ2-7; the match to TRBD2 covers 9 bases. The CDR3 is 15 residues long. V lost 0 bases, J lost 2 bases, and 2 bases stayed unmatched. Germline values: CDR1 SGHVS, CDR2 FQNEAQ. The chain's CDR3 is CASSLAPSGAYEQYF. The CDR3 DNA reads TGTGCCAGCAGCTTAGCTCCTAGCGGGGCCTACGAGCAGTACTTC.

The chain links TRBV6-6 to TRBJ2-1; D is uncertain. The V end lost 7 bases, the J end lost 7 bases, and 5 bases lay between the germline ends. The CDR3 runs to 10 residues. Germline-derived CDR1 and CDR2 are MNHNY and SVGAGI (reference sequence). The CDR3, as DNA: TGTGCCAGCAAGGAGAATGAGCAGTTCTTC. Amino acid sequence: CASKENEQFF.

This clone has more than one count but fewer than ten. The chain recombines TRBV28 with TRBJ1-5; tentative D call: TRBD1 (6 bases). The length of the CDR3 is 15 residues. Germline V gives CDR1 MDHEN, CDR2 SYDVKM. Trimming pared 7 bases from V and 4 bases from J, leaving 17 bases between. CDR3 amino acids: CASTSDSSPNQPQHF. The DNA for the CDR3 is TGTGCCAGCACTTCGGACAGCTCGCCTAATCAGCCCCAGCATTTT.

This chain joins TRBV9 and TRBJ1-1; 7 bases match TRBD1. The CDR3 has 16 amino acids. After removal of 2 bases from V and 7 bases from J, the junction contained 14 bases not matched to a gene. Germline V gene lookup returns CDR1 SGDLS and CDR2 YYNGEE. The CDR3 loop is CASSVDRWPVLGEAFF. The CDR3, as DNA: TGTGCCAGCAGCGTGGACAGGTGGCCTGTTTTAGGTGAAGCTTTCTTT. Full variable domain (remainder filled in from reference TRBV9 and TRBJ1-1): DSGVTQTPKHLITATGQRVTLRCSPRSGDLSVYWYQQSLDQGLQFLIQYYNGEERAKGNILERFSAQQFPDLHSELNLSSLELGDSALYFCASSVDRWPVLGEAFFGQGTRLTVV.

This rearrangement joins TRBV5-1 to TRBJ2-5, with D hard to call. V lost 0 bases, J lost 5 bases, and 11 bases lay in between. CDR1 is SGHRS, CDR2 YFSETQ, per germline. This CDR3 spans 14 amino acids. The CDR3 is CASSLDPGRETQYF. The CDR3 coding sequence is TGCGCCAGCAGCTTGGATCCAGGCAGGGAGACCCAGTACTTC.

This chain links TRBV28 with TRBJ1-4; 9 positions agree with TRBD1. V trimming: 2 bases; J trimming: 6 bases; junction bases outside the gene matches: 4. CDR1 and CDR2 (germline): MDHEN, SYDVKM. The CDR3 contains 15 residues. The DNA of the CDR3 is TGTGCCAGCAGTTTACCGACAGGGGGGCATGAAAAACTGTTTTTT. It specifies CASSLPTGGHEKLFF. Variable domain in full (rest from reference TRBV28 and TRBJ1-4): DVKVTQSSRYLVKRTGEKVFLECVQDMDHENMFWYRQDPGLGLRLIYFSYDVKMKEKGDIPEGYSVSREKKERFSLILESASTNQTSMYLCASSLPTGGHEKLFFGSGTQLSVL.

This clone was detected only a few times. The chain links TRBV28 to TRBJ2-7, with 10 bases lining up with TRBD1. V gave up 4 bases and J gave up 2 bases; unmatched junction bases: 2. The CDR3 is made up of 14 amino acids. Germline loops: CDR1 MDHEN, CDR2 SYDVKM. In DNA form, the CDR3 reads TGTGCCAGCAGTTCCGGGACAGGGGCCTACGAGCAGTACTTC. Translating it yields CASSSGTGAYEQYF.

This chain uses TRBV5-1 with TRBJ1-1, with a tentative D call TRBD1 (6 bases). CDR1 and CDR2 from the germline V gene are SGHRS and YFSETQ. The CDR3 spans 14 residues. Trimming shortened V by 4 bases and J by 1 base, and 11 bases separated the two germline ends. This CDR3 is CASSDLRGNTEAFF. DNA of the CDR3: TGCGCCAGCAGCGACCTCAGGGGGAACACTGAAGCTTTCTTT.

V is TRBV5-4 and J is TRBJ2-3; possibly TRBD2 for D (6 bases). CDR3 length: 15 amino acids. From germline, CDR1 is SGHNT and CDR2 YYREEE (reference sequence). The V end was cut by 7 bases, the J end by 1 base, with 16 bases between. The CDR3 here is CASEARRGRTDTQYF. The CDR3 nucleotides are TGTGCCAGCGAGGCGAGGAGGGGCCGCACAGATACGCAGTATTTT.

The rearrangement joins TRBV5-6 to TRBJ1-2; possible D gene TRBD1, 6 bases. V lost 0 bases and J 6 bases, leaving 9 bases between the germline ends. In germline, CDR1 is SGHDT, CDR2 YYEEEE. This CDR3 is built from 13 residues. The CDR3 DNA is TGTGCCAGCAGCTTGGTGGCAGGGGATGGCTACACCTTC. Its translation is CASSLVAGDGYTF.

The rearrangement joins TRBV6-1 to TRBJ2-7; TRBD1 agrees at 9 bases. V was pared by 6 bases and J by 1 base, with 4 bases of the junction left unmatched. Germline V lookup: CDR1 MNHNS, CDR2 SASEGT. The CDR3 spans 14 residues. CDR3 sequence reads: CASRGTGFSYEQYF. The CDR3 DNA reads TGTGCCAGCAGGGGGACAGGGTTTTCCTACGAGCAGTACTTC.

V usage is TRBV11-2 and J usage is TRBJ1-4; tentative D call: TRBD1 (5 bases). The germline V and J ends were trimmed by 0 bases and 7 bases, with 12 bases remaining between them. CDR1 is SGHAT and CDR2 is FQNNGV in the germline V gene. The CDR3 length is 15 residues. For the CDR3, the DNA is TGTGCCAGCAGCTTAGAGGGGGGTGTCAGTGAAAAACTGTTTTTT. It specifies CASSLEGGVSEKLFF. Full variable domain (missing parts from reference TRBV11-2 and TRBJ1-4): EAGVAQSPRYKIIEKRQSVAFWCNPISGHATLYWYQQILGQGPKLLIQFQNNGVVDDSQLPKDRFSAERLKGVDSTLKIQPAKLEDSAVYLCASSLEGGVSEKLFFGSGTQLSVL.

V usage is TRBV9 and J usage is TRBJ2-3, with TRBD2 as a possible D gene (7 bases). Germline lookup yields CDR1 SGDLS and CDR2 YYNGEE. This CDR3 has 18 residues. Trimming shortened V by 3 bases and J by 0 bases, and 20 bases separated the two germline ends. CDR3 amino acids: CASSEAGYEDSSTDTQYF. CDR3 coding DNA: TGTGCCAGCAGCGAAGCGGGGTACGAGGACAGTAGCACAGATACGCAGTATTTT. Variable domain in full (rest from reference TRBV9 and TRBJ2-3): DSGVTQTPKHLITATGQRVTLRCSPRSGDLSVYWYQQSLDQGLQFLIQYYNGEERAKGNILERFSAQQFPDLHSELNLSSLELGDSALYFCASSEAGYEDSSTDTQYFGPGTRLTVL.

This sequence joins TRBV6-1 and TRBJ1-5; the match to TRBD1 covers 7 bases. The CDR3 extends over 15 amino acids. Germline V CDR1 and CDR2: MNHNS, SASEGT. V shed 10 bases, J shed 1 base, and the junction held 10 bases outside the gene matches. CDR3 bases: TGTGCCACGACGGTACAGGGGAGGAGCAATCAGCCCCAGCATTTT. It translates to CATTVQGRSNQPQHF.